One and the same sample provided the 3 T cell receptor beta chains below, sequenced in a study of T cell responses to AZD1222 COVID-19 vaccine. This table comes from immunoSEQ multiplex PCR, and its TCRdb copy is limited to in-frame clones, with some not included. Among 190,000 or so clones listed, around 89% were seen once. The sample here was peripheral blood, taken 28 days after the second AZD1222 dose. These receptors were collected from an adult who received the AZD1222 COVID-19 vaccine.

The genes are TRBV24-1 and TRBJ2-4; TRBD2 matches at 7 bases. The germline gives CDR1 KGHDR, CDR2 SFDVKD. V trimming: 6 bases; J trimming: 3 bases; junction bases outside the gene matches: 4. The CDR3 contains 14 residues. CDR3 nucleotide sequence: TGTGCCACCAGTCTATCGGGAGGCAAAAACATTCAGTACTTC. Protein product: CATSLSGGKNIQYF.

The V call is TRBV11-2, the J call TRBJ2-6; tentative D call: TRBD2 (6 bases). The germline V gene encodes CDR1 SGHAT and CDR2 FQNNGV. V lost 3 bases and J lost 1, with 16 bases in between. The length of the CDR3 is 18 residues. The CDR3 loop reads CASSFGGARISGANVLTF. The CDR3 nucleotides are TGTGCCAGCAGCTTCGGGGGAGCCAGGATATCTGGGGCCAACGTCCTGACTTTC.

Only one count was recorded for this clone. The chain carries TRBV6-2 or TRBV6-3 and TRBJ2-2, with a possible D match to TRBD1 (6 bases). V was shortened by 4 bases and J by 4 bases, with 16 bases between the two germline ends. Germline CDR1 and CDR2: MNHEY and SVGEGT. This CDR3 is 16 amino acids long. In DNA form, the CDR3 reads TGTGCCAGCAGTTCTGTCGGGGCCAGGGGCACCGGGGAGCTGTTTTTT. Residues: CASSSVGARGTGELFF.